The 10 T cell receptor beta chains in this list originate from one sample, sequenced in a study of T-cell reconstitution after alpha-beta-depleted transplantation in children. Unique molecular identifiers were incorporated during preparation of the TCRbeta library. TCRdb processed the PCR reads anew with MiXCR; each CDR3 protein has one entry. Here the sample spans 900,000 or so distinct CDR3 sequences, around 15% being singletons. The sequencing here drew on PBMCs, mostly from graft donor cells, taken 360 days after TCRalphabeta/CD19-depleted stem cell transplant. The receptors shown here come from a male patient aged 10 to 17 who had a stem cell transplant for acute lymphoblastic leukemia, so the T cells may come from the graft donor.

The chain links TRBV7-3 to TRBJ2-7; 9 bases align to TRBD1. Germline V gives CDR1 SGHTA, CDR2 FQGTGA. The CDR3 consists of 14 residues. V lost 4 bases, J lost 5 bases, and 6 bases stayed unmatched. CDR3: CASSSTGGGDEQYF. In DNA form, the CDR3 reads TGTGCCAGCAGCTCGACAGGGGGAGGGGACGAGCAGTACTTC.

This clonotype was seen a handful of times. The genes are TRBV27 and TRBJ2-1; 11 bases map to TRBD1. Germline V gene lookup returns CDR1 MNHEY and CDR2 SMNVEV (reference sequence). Trimming took 4 bases from V and 4 from J; bases not matched to a gene: 3. The CDR3 is 15 residues long. For the CDR3, the DNA is TGTGCCAGCAGTTGGGGACAGGGGGTATACAATGAGCAGTTCTTC. This codes for CASSWGQGVYNEQFF.

This clonotype was counted between two and nine times. V usage is TRBV12-3 or TRBV12-4 and J usage is TRBJ2-7; weak D call: TRBD2 (6 bases). V was clipped by 6 bases and J by 4 bases, with 22 bases between them. This CDR3 has 16 residues. CDR3 coding DNA: TGTGCCAGCAGCGACCCTGAGGAGGGTAATCCTTACGAGCAGTACTTC. Translation gives CASSDPEEGNPYEQYF.

In this sample, this clonotype turned up a few times. V usage is TRBV29-1 and J usage is TRBJ1-2; TRBD1 might be the D (5 bases). The CDR3 runs to 11 residues. The V and J ends lost 1 base and 8 bases respectively, with 8 bases between them. Germline V gives CDR1 SQVTM, CDR2 ANQGSEA. The chain's CDR3 is CSVEAGTGYTF. DNA of the CDR3: TGCAGCGTTGAAGCGGGGACGGGCTACACCTTC. Combining the CDR3 with reference TRBV29-1 and TRBJ1-2 gives the whole variable domain SAVISQKPSRDICQRGTSLTIQCQVDSQVTMMFWYRQQPGQSLTLIATANQGSEATYESGFVIDKFPISRPNLTFSTLTVSNMSPEDSSIYLCSVEAGTGYTFGSGTRLTVV.

Only a few counts were recorded for this clonotype. The chain is built from TRBV27 and TRBJ1-5; D gene uncertain. Germline lookup yields CDR1 MNHEY and CDR2 SMNVEV (reference sequence). The CDR3 totals 15 residues. Trimming left V 1 base short and J 0 bases short, with 7 bases between. In DNA form, the CDR3 reads TGTGCCAGCAGTTTATGGGGTGGTAGCAATCAGCCCCAGCATTTT. This translates into CASSLWGGSNQPQHF.

This clonotype was detected a few times. CDR3 bases: TGTGCCAGCAGCTTAACCCCCTCGACACGTGAAAATGAAAAACTGTTTTTT. The encoded protein is CASSLTPSTRENEKLFF. The V and J genes are TRBV7-3 and TRBJ1-4, with D uncertain. Per the germline V gene, CDR1 is SGHTA and CDR2 is FQGTGA. Trimming removed 0 bases at V and 5 bases at J, with 16 bases between. The CDR3 length is 17 residues.

The chain combines TRBV4-1 with TRBJ2-3, with D perhaps TRBD2 (5 bases). Germline V gene data show CDR1 as MGHRA and CDR2 as YSYEKL. V was cut by 1 base and J by 7 bases, with 12 bases left in between. The CDR3 has 14 residues. The CDR3 loop reads CASSQGRFANTQYF. DNA of the CDR3: TGCGCCAGCAGCCAAGGGAGGTTTGCGAATACGCAGTATTTT.

The chain joins TRBV7-9 to TRBJ2-1; D uncertain. Looked up from germline, CDR1 is SEHNR and CDR2 is FQNEAQ (reference sequence). Trimming took 3 bases from V and 6 from J, leaving 9 bases between them. CDR3 length equals 13 residues. The CDR3 bases are TGTGCCAGCAGCTTCCTCACAACCAATGAGCAGTTCTTC. It translates to CASSFLTTNEQFF. The full variable domain, its missing parts supplied by reference TRBV7-9 and TRBJ2-1, is DTGVSQNPRHKITKRGQNVTFRCDPISEHNRLYWYRQTLGQGPEFLTYFQNEAQLEKSRLLSDRFSAERPKGSFSTLEIQRTEQGDSAMYLCASSFLTTNEQFFGPGTRLTVL.

This clonotype was counted only a few times. This rearrangement joins TRBV27 to TRBJ1-2; 11 nucleotides line up with TRBD1. The CDR3 has 15 residues. V lost 5 bases to trimming and J lost 5 bases; unmatched junction nucleotides: 7. The germline V gene encodes CDR1 MNHEY and CDR2 SMNVEV (reference sequence). The CDR3 DNA is TGTGCCAGCAGTCCCAGGACAGGGGGCTGGTATGGCTACACCTTC. Its translation is CASSPRTGGWYGYTF.

The V call is TRBV4-2, the J call TRBJ1-5, with D unclear. Trimming removed 0 bases at V and 1 base at J, with 22 bases between. CDR1 is LGHNA, CDR2 YNFKEQ, per germline. CDR3 length: 20 amino acids. As DNA, the CDR3 is TGTGCCAGCAGCCAAGATGAACTGGCAGGACGGAGGAGGAGCAATCAGCCCCAGCATTTT. Translated, it gives CASSQDELAGRRRSNQPQHF.